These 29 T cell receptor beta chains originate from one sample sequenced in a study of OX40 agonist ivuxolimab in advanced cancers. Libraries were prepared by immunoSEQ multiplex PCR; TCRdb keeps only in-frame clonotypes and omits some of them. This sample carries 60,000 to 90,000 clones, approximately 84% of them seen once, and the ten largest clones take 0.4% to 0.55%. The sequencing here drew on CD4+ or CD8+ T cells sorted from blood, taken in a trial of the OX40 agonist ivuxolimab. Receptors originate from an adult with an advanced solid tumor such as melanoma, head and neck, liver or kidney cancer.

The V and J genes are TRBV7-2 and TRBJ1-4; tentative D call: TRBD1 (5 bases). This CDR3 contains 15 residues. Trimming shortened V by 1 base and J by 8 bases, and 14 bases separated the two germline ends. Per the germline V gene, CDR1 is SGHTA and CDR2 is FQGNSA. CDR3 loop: CASSLVHRDGEKLFF. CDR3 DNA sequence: TGTGCCAGCAGCTTAGTTCATAGGGACGGCGAAAAACTGTTTTTT. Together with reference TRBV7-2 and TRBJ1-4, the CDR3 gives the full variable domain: GAGVSQSPSNKVTEKGKDVELRCDPISGHTALYWYRQSLGQGLEFLIYFQGNSAPDKSGLPSDRFSAERTGGSVSTLTIQRTQQEDSAVYLCASSLVHRDGEKLFFGSGTQLSVL.

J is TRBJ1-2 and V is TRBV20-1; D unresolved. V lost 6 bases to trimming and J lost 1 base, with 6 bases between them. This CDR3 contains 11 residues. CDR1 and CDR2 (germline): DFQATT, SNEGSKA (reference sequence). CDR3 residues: CSATVNYGYTF. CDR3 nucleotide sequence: TGCAGTGCCACAGTTAACTATGGCTACACCTTC.

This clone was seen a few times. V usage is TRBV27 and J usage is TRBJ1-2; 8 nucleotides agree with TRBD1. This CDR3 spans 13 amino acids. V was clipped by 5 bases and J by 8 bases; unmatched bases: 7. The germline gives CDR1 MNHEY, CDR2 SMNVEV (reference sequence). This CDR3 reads CASSTRTGTGYTF. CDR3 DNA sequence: TGTGCCAGCAGTACCCGGACAGGGACGGGCTACACCTTC.

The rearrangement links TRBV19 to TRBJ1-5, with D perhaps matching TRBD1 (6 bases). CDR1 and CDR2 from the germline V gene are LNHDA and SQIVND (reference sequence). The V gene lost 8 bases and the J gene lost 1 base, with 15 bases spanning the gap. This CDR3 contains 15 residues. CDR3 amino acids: CASRYQGFSNQPQHF. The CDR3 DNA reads TGTGCCAGTCGATACCAGGGGTTCAGCAATCAGCCCCAGCATTTT. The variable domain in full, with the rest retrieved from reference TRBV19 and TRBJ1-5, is DGGITQSPKYLFRKEGQNVTLSCEQNLNHDAMYWYRQDPGQGLRLIYYSQIVNDFQKGDIAEGYSVSREKKESFPLTVTSAQKNPTAFYLCASRYQGFSNQPQHFGDGTRLSIL.

For the CDR3, the DNA is TGTGCCAGCAGTTTATTAGGGCGCGGGTCCTCCTACAATGAGCAGTTCTTC. Translating gives CASSLLGRGSSYNEQFF. The chain combines TRBV28 with TRBJ2-1; a possible D gene is TRBD2 (5 bases). Trimming left V 1 base short and J 0 bases short, with 13 bases between. Per germline, CDR1 MDHEN and CDR2 SYDVKM. This CDR3 spans 17 amino acids.

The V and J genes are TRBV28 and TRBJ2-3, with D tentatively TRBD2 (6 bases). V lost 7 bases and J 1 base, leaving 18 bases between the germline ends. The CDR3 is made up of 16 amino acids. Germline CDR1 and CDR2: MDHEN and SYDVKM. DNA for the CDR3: TGTGCCAGCACCCCCGGGGCGCGGGAAGGCACAGATACGCAGTATTTT. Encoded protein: CASTPGAREGTDTQYF.

DNA for the CDR3: TGTGCCAGCAGCTTAGGAGATAGCACAGGCGGAAACTATGGCTACACCTTC. Protein product: CASSLGDSTGGNYGYTF. The chain has TRBV7-7 and TRBJ1-2; a weak D match, TRBD1 (5 bases). The CDR3 length is 17 residues. CDR1 is SSHAT, CDR2 FNYEAQ, per germline (reference sequence). V was pared by 1 base and J by 2 bases, with 17 bases between. Variable domain in full (rest from reference TRBV7-7 and TRBJ1-2): GAGVSQSPRYKVTKRGQDVTLRCDPISSHATLYWYQQALGQGPEFLTYFNYEAQPDKSGLPSDRFSAERPEGSISTLTIQRTEQRDSAMYRCASSLGDSTGGNYGYTFGSGTRLTVV.

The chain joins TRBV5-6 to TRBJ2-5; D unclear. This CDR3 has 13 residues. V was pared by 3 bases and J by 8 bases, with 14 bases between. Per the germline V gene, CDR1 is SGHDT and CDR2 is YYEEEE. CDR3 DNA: TGTGCCAGCAGCTCCCGGACCCTGTCCACCCAGTACTTC. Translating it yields CASSSRTLSTQYF.

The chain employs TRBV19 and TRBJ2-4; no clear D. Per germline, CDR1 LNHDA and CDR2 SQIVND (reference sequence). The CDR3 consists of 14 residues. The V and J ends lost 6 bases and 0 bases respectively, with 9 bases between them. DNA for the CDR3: TGTGCCAGTAGCCTGACGGAAGCCAAAAACATTCAGTACTTC. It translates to CASSLTEAKNIQYF. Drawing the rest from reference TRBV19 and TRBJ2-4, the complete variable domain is DGGITQSPKYLFRKEGQNVTLSCEQNLNHDAMYWYRQDPGQGLRLIYYSQIVNDFQKGDIAEGYSVSREKKESFPLTVTSAQKNPTAFYLCASSLTEAKNIQYFGAGTRLSVL.

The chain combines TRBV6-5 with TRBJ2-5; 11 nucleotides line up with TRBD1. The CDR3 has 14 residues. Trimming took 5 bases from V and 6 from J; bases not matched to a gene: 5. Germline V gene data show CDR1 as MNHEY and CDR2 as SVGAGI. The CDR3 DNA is TGTGCCAGCAGTCGGGACAGGGGGATGAAGACCCAGTACTTC. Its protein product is CASSRDRGMKTQYF.

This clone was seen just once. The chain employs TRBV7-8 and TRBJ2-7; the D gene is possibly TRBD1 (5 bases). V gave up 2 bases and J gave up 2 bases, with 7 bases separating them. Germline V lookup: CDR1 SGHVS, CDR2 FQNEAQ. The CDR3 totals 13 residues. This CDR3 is CASSLQGTYEQYV. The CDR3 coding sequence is TGTGCCAGCAGCTTACAGGGAACCTACGAGCAGTACGTC.

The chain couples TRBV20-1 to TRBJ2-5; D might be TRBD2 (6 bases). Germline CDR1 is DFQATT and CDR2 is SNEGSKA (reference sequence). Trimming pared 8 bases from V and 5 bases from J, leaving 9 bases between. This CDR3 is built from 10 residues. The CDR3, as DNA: TGCAGTCCCCGGGGGGAGACCCAGTACTTC. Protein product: CSPRGETQYF.

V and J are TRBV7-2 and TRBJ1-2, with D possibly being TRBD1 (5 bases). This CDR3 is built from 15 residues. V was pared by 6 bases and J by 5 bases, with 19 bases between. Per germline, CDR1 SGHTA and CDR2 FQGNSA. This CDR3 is CASSFDAGLGYGYTF. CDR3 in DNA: TGTGCCAGCAGTTTTGACGCAGGGTTGGGATATGGCTACACCTTC.

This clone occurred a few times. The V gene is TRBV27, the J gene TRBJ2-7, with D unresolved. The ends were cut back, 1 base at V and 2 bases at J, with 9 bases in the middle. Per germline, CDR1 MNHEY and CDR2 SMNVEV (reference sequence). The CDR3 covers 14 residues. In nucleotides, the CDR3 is TGTGCCAGCAGTTTATACTACGGACCCTACGAGCAGTACGTC. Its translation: CASSLYYGPYEQYV.

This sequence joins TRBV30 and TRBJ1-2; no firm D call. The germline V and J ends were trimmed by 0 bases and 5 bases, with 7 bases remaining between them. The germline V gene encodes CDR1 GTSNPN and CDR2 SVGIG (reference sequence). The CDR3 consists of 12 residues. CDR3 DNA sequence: TGTGCCTGGAGTGTAGGACGGTATGGCTACACCTTC. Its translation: CAWSVGRYGYTF.

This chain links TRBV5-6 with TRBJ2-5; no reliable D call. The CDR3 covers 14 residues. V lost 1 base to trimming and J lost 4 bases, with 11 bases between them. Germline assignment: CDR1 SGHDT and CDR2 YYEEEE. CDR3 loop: CASSLKRAPETQYF. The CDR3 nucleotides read TGTGCCAGCAGCTTGAAAAGGGCCCCAGAGACCCAGTACTTC.

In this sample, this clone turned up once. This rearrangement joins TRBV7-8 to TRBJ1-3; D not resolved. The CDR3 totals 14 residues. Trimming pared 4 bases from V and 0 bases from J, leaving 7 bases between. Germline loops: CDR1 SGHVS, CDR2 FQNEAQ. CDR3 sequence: CASSSQDSGNTIYF. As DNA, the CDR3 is TGTGCCAGCAGCTCACAAGACTCTGGAAACACCATATATTTT.

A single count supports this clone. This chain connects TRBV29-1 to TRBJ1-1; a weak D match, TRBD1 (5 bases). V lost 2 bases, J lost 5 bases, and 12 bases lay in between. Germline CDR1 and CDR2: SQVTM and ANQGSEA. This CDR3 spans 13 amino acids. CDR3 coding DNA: TGCAGCGTTGAAAGCAGGGTGAGGACTGAAGCTTTCTTT. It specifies CSVESRVRTEAFF.

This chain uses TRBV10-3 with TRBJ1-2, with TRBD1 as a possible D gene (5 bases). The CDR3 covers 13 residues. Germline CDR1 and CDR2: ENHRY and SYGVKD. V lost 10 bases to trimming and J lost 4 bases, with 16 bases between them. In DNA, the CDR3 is TGTGCCACCGGGACCACCCGTTCCTATGGCTACACCTTC. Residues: CATGTTRSYGYTF.

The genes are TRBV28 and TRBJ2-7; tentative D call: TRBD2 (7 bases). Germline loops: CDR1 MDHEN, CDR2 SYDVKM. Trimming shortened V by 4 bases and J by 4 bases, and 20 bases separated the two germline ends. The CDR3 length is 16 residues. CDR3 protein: CASSSFGGGAVYEQYF. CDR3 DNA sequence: TGTGCCAGCAGTTCCTTCGGCGGGGGCGCAGTGTACGAGCAGTACTTC. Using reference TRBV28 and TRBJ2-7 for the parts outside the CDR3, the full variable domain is DVKVTQSSRYLVKRTGEKVFLECVQDMDHENMFWYRQDPGLGLRLIYFSYDVKMKEKGDIPEGYSVSREKKERFSLILESASTNQTSMYLCASSSFGGGAVYEQYFGPGTRLTVT.

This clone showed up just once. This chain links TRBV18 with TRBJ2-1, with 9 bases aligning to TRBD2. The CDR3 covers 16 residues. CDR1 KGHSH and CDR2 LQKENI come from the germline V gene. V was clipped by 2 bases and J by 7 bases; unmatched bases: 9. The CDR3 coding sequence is TGTGCCAGCTCACCATTATTTAGCGGGAGTATGAATGAGCAGTTCTTC. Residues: CASSPLFSGSMNEQFF.

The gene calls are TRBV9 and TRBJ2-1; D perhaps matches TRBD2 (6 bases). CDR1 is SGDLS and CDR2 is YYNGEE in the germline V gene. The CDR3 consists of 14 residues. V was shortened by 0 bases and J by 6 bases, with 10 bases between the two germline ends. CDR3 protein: CASSVAWDFNEQFF. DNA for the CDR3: TGTGCCAGCAGCGTAGCCTGGGACTTCAATGAGCAGTTCTTC. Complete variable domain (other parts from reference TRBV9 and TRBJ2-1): DSGVTQTPKHLITATGQRVTLRCSPRSGDLSVYWYQQSLDQGLQFLIQYYNGEERAKGNILERFSAQQFPDLHSELNLSSLELGDSALYFCASSVAWDFNEQFFGPGTRLTVL.

The CDR3 DNA follows: TGCACCAGCAGCCAAGATGAGGGGACAGGGAGCTCCTACGAGCAGTACGTC. Its protein product is CTSSQDEGTGSSYEQYV. The V gene is TRBV1, the J gene TRBJ2-7; TRBD1, as called in the table, went unchecked against the DNA. TRBV1 is a recognized pseudogene. This CDR3 comprises 17 residues.

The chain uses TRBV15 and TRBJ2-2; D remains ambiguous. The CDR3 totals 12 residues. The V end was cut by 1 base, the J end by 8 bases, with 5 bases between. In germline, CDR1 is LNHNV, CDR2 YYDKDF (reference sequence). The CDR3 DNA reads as TGTGCCACCAGCAGAGTGTCTGGGGAGCTGTTTTTT. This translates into CATSRVSGELFF.

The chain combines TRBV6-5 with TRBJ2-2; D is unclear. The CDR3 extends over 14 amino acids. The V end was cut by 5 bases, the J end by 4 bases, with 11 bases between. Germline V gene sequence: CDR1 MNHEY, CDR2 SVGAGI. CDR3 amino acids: CASSRRTGTGELFF. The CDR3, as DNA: TGTGCCAGCAGTCGACGGACGGGCACCGGGGAGCTGTTTTTT.

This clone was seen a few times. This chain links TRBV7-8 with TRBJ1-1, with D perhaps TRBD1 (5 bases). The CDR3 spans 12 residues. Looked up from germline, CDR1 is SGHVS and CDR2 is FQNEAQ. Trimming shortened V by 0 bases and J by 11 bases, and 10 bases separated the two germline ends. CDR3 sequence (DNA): TGTGCCAGCAGCTTAGCGAGCAGGGATGCTTTCTTT. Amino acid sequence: CASSLASRDAFF.

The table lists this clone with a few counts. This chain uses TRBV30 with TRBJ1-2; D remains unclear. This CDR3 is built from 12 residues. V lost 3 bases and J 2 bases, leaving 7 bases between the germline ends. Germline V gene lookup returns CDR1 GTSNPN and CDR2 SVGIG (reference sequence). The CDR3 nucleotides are TGTGCCTGGAGCCGAGACAACTATGGCTACACCTTC. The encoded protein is CAWSRDNYGYTF. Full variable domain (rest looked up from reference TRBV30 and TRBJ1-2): SQTIHQWPATLVQPVGSPLSLECTVEGTSNPNLYWYRQAAGRGLQLLFYSVGIGQISSEVPQNLSASRPQDRQFILSSKKLLLSDSGFYLCAWSRDNYGYTFGSGTRLTVV.

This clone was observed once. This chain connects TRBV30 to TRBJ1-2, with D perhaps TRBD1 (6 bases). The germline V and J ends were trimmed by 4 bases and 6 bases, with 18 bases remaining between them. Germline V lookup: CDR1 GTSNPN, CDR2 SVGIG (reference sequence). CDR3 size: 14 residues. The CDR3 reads CAWNSGQSIDGYTF. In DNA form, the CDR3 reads TGTGCCTGGAATAGCGGACAGAGCATTGATGGCTACACCTTC.

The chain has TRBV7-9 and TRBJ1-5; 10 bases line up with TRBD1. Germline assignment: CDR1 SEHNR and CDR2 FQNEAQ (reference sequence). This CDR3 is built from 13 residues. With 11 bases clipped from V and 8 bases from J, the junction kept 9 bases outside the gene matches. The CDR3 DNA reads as TGTGCCGGGGCCGGGACAGGGGAGAAGCCCCAGCATTTT. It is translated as CAGAGTGEKPQHF.